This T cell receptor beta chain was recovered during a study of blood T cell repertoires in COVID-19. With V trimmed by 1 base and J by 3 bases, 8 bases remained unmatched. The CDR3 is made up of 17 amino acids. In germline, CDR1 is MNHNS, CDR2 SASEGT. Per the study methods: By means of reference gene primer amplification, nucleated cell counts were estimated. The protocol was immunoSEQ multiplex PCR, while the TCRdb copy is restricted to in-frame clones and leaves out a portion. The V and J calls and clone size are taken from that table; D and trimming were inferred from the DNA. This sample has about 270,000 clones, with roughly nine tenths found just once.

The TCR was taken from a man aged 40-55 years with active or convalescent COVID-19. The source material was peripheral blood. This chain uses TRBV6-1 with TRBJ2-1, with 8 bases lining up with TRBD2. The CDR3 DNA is TGTGCCAGCAGTGAAGGGAGGGGGACTAGGATCTACAATGAGCAGTTCTTC. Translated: CASSEGRGTRIYNEQFF.